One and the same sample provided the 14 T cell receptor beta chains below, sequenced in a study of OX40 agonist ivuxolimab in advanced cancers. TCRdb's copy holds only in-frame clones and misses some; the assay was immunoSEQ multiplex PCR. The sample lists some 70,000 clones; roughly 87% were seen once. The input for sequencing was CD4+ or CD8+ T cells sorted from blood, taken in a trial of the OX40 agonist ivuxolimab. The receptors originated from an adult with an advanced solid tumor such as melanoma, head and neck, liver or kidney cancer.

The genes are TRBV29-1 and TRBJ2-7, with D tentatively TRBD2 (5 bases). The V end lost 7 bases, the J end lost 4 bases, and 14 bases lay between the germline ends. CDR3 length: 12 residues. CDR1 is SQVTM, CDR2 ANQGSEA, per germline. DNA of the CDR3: TGCAGCGGGTACAGCGAGGGATACGAGCAGTACTTC. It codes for CSGYSEGYEQYF.

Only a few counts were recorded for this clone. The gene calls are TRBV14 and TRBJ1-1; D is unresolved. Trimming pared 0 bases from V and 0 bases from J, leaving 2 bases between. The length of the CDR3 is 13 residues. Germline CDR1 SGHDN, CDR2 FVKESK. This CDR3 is CASSQDMNTEAFF. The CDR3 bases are TGTGCCAGCAGCCAAGATATGAACACTGAAGCTTTCTTT.

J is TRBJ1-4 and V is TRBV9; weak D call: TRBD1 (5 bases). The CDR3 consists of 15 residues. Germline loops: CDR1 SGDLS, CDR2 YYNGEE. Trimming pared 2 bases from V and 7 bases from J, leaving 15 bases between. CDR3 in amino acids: CASSVSGTYGEKLFF. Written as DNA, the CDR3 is TGTGCCAGCAGCGTTTCCGGGACCTATGGTGAAAAACTGTTTTTT.

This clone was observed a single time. The CDR3 sequence: CASSHWRPSSGANVLTF. The CDR3 coding sequence is TGCGCCAGCAGTCATTGGAGGCCAAGCTCTGGGGCCAACGTCCTGACTTTC. The chain uses TRBV23-1 and TRBJ2-6, with a possible D match to TRBD2 (5 bases). TRBV23-1 qualifies as an ORF whose function is uncertain. V lost 3 bases and J 0 bases, leaving 12 bases between the germline ends. CDR3 length equals 17 residues.

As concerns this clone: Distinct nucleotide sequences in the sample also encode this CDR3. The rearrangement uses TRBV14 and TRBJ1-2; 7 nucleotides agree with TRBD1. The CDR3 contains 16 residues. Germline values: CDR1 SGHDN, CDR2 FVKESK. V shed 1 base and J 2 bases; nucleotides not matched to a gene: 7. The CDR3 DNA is TGTGCCAGCAGCCAAGCACAGGGGTTACCCAACTATGGCTACACCTTC. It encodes CASSQAQGLPNYGYTF.

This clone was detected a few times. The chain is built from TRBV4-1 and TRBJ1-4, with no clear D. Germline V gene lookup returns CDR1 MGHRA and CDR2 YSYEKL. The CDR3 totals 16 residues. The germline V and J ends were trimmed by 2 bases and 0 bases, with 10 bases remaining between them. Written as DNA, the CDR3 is TGCGCCAGCAGCCAAATCCTAGGCTCAACTAATGAAAAACTGTTTTTT. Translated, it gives CASSQILGSTNEKLFF.

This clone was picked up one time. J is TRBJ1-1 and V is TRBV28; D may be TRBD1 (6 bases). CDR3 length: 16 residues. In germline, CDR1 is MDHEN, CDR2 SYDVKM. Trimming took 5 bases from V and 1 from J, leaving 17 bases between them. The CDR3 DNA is TGTGCCAGCAGTCTGGGGGGACATTTTAAGAACACTGAAGCTTTCTTT. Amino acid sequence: CASSLGGHFKNTEAFF.

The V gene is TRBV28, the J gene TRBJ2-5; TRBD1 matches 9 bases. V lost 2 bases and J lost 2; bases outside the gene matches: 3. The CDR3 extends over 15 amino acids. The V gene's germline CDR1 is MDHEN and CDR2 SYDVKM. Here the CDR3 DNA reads TGTGCCAGCAGTTTAGGGACAGGGCGGCAAGAGACCCAGTACTTC. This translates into CASSLGTGRQETQYF.

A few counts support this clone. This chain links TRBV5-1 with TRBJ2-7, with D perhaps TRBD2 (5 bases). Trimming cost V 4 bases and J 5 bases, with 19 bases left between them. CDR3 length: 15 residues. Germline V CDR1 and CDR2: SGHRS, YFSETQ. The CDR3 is CASSLDGSEGDEQYF. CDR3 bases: TGCGCCAGCAGCCTAGACGGATCTGAGGGCGACGAGCAGTACTTC.

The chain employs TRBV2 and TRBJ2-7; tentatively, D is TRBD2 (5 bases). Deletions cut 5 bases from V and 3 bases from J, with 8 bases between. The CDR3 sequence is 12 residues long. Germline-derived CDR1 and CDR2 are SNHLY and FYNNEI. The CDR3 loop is CASSSGLYEQYF. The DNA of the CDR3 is TGTGCCAGCAGTTCTGGACTCTACGAGCAGTACTTC.

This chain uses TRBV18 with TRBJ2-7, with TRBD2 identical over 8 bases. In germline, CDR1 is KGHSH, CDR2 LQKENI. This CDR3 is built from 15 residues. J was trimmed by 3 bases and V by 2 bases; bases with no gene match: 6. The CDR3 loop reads CASSPGLAGLYEQYF. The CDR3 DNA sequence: TGTGCCAGCTCACCAGGGCTAGCGGGCCTCTACGAGCAGTACTTC.

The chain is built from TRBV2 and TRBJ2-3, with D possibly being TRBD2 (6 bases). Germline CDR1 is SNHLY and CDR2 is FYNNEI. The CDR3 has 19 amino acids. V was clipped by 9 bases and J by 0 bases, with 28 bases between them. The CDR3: CAREQWDSAGWFSTDTQYF. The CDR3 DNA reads TGTGCCAGGGAACAGTGGGACTCAGCAGGTTGGTTTAGCACAGATACGCAGTATTTT.

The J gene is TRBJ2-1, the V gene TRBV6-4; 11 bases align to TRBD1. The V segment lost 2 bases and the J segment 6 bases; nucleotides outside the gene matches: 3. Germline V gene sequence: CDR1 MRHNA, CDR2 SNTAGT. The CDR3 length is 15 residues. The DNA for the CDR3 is TGTGCCAGCAGTGACGGGACAGGGGGGGGCAATGAGCAGTTCTTC. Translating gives CASSDGTGGGNEQFF.

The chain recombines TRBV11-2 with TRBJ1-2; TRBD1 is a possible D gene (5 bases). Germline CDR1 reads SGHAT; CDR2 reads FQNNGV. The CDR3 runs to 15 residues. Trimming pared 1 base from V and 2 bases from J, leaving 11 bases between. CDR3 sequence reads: CASSLAQGRNYGYTF. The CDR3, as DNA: TGTGCCAGCAGCTTAGCTCAGGGTAGGAACTATGGCTACACCTTC.